This TCR beta chain was observed in a study of OX40 agonist ivuxolimab in advanced cancers. Study-level background: Cohort: approximately 83% men, mean age 60, aged about 23 to 80. One patient with hepatocellular carcinoma and two with cutaneous melanoma, three in all, had partial responses.

Germline V gene lookup returns CDR1 KGHSH and CDR2 LQKENI. V dropped 3 bases and J dropped 0; count of bases not matched to a gene: 8. The CDR3 runs 18 residues. Libraries were prepared by immunoSEQ multiplex PCR; TCRdb keeps only in-frame clonotypes and omits some of them. The sample includes under 90,000 clones, approximately 90% of them seen just once. This clone was found once. The chain recombines TRBV18 with TRBJ1-1, with TRBD1 matching over 12 bases. The starting material was CD4+ or CD8+ T cells sorted from blood, obtained in a trial of the OX40 agonist ivuxolimab. The source of this sequence is an adult with an advanced solid tumor such as melanoma, head and neck, liver or kidney cancer. The CDR3 loop is CASSPPGTGGLMNTEAFF. In DNA form, the CDR3 reads TGTGCCAGCTCACCCCCCGGGACAGGGGGCTTAATGAACACTGAAGCTTTCTTT.